This is a list of T cell receptor beta chains from one sample in a study of blood T cell repertoires in COVID-19. The data were produced by immunoSEQ multiplex PCR, yet TCRdb's version contains in-frame clones alone and is incomplete. This table holds 77,000 or so clones, roughly 89% found once. Material for sequencing was peripheral blood. The receptors shown here come from a man in his fifties or sixties with active COVID-19. Each CDR3 is given with its conserved first and last residue. D genes are given only for firm matches. A row's size may be missing; if present it is once, few, many or a size class.

d_call,cdr3_length,j_call,v_call,clone_size,cdr3_nt,cdr3_aa
TRBD1,10,TRBJ2-3,TRBV7-9,NA,TGTGCCAGCAGCTCCTTGGGACAGAGCTTT,CASSSLGQSF
NA,13,TRBJ2-7,TRBV5-4,NA,TGTGCCAGCAGCCCTTCCGACCGGTCGGGGCAGTACTTC,CASSPSDRSGQYF
TRBD1,13,TRBJ2-7,TRBV6-6,NA,TGTGCCTGCTCCGGGACAGAACGGTCCGAGCAGTACTTC,CACSGTERSEQYF
NA,14,TRBJ1-1,TRBV5-4,NA,TGTGCCAGCAGCTTACAGCTTATGAACACTGAAGCTTTCTTT,CASSLQLMNTEAFF
TRBD1,16,TRBJ1-1,TRBV28,NA,TGTGCCAGCAGTTCGCGCAGGGGGCGGATGAACACTGAAGCTTTCTTT,CASSSRRGRMNTEAFF
TRBD1,13,TRBJ2-5,TRBV7-9,NA,TGTGCCAGCAGTATTACAGGGGCAGAGACCCAGTACTTC,CASSITGAETQYF
TRBD1,18,TRBJ1-5,TRBV19,NA,TGTGCCAGTAGCCTTGGGGGACAGACTATTTTCAGCAATCAGCCCCAGCATTTT,CASSLGGQTIFSNQPQHF
TRBD1,13,TRBJ1-2,TRBV6-5,NA,TGTGCCAGCAGTACAGGGGTGGACTATGGCTACACCTTC,CASSTGVDYGYTF
TRBD1,18,TRBJ1-3,TRBV5-5,NA,TGTGCCAGCAGCTACCGGCAGGGGGAAATATTCTCTGGAAACACCATATATTTT,CASSYRQGEIFSGNTIYF
NA,15,TRBJ2-1,TRBV7-3,NA,TGTGCCAGCAGCTCACAGGGTTCGACCTACAATGAGCAGTTCTTC,CASSSQGSTYNEQFF
TRBD2,14,TRBJ2-7,TRBV29-1,NA,TGCAGCGTTGGGGCGGGAGTGTTCCTGGACGAGCAGTACTTC,CSVGAGVFLDEQYF
NA,15,TRBJ2-1,TRBV27,NA,TGTGCCAGCAAAATTTGGGGTAGACAGGTCAATGAGCAGTTCTTC,CASKIWGRQVNEQFF
TRBD1,14,TRBJ2-7,TRBV10-1,NA,TGCGCCAGCAGCCGGGACAGGGATCCTCTCGAGCAGTACTTC,CASSRDRDPLEQYF
NA,14,TRBJ2-3,TRBV7-9,few,TGTGCCACCTCAGGGACATCTAGCACAGATACGCAGTATTTT,CATSGTSSTDTQYF
NA,13,TRBJ2-7,TRBV18,NA,TGTGCCAGCTCACCCCGGACATCCCACGAGCAGTACTTC,CASSPRTSHEQYF
NA,15,TRBJ2-7,TRBV5-4,NA,TGTGCCAGCAGCTTGGTCGGGGTCTTGAGCTACGAGCAGTACTTC,CASSLVGVLSYEQYF
NA,13,TRBJ1-1,TRBV6-5,NA,TGTGCCAGCAGTTCGGACAGATCTCCCGAAGCTTTCTTT,CASSSDRSPEAFF
NA,13,TRBJ1-2,TRBV5-5,NA,TGTGCCAGCAGCTTACAAGGGGGTCATGGCTACACCTTC,CASSLQGGHGYTF
NA,15,TRBJ1-4,TRBV7-8,NA,TGTGCCAGCAGCTTAAAGCCAGGGGCTGATGAAAAACTGTTTTTT,CASSLKPGADEKLFF
TRBD2,13,TRBJ2-1,TRBV7-3,NA,TGTGCCAGCAGCCGGACTAGCCGGTATGAGCAGTTCTTC,CASSRTSRYEQFF
TRBD2,15,TRBJ2-1,TRBV11-3,NA,TGTGCCAGCAGCCTGAGCCCTAGCGGGTACAATGAGCAGTTCTTC,CASSLSPSGYNEQFF
NA,15,TRBJ1-2,TRBV6-5,NA,TGTGCCAGCAGTTACTCGATTGACCGGGGCTATGGCTACACCTTC,CASSYSIDRGYGYTF
NA,16,TRBJ2-6,TRBV7-9,once,TGTGCCAGCAGCCCCCCAGGGACTGGTGGGGCCAACGTCCTGACTTTC,CASSPPGTGGANVLTF
NA,13,TRBJ1-2,TRBV12-3/TRBV12-4,NA,TGTGCCAGCAGTTGGGGGCGGGGGGATGGCTACACCTTC,CASSWGRGDGYTF
NA,11,TRBJ2-3,TRBV19,NA,TGTGCCAGTAGCTATACAGATACGCAGTATTTT,CASSYTDTQYF
NA,15,TRBJ1-2,TRBV4-1,NA,TGCGCCAGCAGCCTACAGTCTCAGACAGGATCTGGCTACACCTTC,CASSLQSQTGSGYTF
NA,12,TRBJ2-7,TRBV4-1,NA,TGCGCCAGCAGCCAAGGTGAGAGCGAGCAGTACTTC,CASSQGESEQYF
TRBD2,14,TRBJ2-1,TRBV5-6,NA,TGTGCCAGCAGCCTCCGACTAGCGTACAATGAGCAGTTCTTC,CASSLRLAYNEQFF